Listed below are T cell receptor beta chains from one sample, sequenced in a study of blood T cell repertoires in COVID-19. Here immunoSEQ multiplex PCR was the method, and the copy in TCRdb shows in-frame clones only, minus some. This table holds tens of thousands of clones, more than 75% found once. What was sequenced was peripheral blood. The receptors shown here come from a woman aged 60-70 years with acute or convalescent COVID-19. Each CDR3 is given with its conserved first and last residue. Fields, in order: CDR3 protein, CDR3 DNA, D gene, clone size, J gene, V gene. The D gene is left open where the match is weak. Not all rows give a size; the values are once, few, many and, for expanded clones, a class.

CDR3 protein: CASSLGRTNLYEQYF
CDR3 DNA: TGTGCCAGCAGCTTGGGCCGGACAAACTTGTACGAGCAGTACTTC
D gene: -
clone size: -
J gene: TRBJ2-7
V gene: TRBV5-8

CDR3 protein: CASCDRGLTNYGYTF
CDR3 DNA: TGTGCCAGCTGTGACAGGGGCCTCACTAACTATGGCTACACCTTC
D gene: TRBD1
clone size: -
J gene: TRBJ1-2
V gene: TRBV6-1

CDR3 protein: CASSHIRGGQKLYGYTF
CDR3 DNA: TGTGCCAGCAGCCATATTAGAGGCGGACAGAAACTCTATGGCTACACCTTC
D gene: -
clone size: -
J gene: TRBJ1-2
V gene: TRBV3-1/TRBV3-2

CDR3 protein: CASSSYRGGSYEQYF
CDR3 DNA: TGTGCCAGCAGCTCATACAGGGGTGGCTCCTACGAGCAGTACTTC
D gene: TRBD1
clone size: -
J gene: TRBJ2-7
V gene: TRBV5-6

CDR3 protein: CASSSSGGAATDTQYF
CDR3 DNA: TGTGCCAGCAGCTCGAGCGGGGGGGCCGCCACAGATACGCAGTATTTT
D gene: TRBD2
clone size: -
J gene: TRBJ2-3
V gene: TRBV7-9

CDR3 protein: CSAGDSVWAGELFF
CDR3 DNA: TGCAGCGCGGGGGACAGTGTGTGGGCCGGGGAGCTGTTTTTT
D gene: -
clone size: -
J gene: TRBJ2-2
V gene: TRBV29-1

CDR3 protein: CASSPDTEAFF
CDR3 DNA: TGTGCCAGCAGTCCTGACACTGAAGCTTTCTTT
D gene: -
clone size: few
J gene: TRBJ1-1
V gene: TRBV6-6

CDR3 protein: CASSPEGGSEAFF
CDR3 DNA: TGTGCCAGCAGCCCCGAAGGAGGGTCTGAAGCTTTCTTT
D gene: -
clone size: -
J gene: TRBJ1-1
V gene: TRBV7-3

CDR3 protein: CASRTGEARYGYTF
CDR3 DNA: TGTGCCAGCAGAACAGGGGAGGCTCGATATGGCTACACCTTC
D gene: TRBD1
clone size: -
J gene: TRBJ1-2
V gene: TRBV2

CDR3 protein: CASSLGRASGTDTQYF
CDR3 DNA: TGTGCCAGCAGCTTGGGCAGGGCATCTGGGACAGATACGCAGTATTTT
D gene: -
clone size: -
J gene: TRBJ2-3
V gene: TRBV5-4

CDR3 protein: CAISESGRSRTDTQYF
CDR3 DNA: TGTGCCATCAGTGAGTCGGGCAGAAGTCGCACAGATACGCAGTATTTT
D gene: -
clone size: -
J gene: TRBJ2-3
V gene: TRBV10-3

CDR3 protein: CASSRAGGSTDTQYF
CDR3 DNA: TGTGCCAGCAGCCGGGCAGGGGGGAGCACAGATACGCAGTATTTT
D gene: -
clone size: many
J gene: TRBJ2-3
V gene: TRBV7-3

CDR3 protein: CATSASGKGTGELFF
CDR3 DNA: TGTGCCACCAGTGCAAGCGGGAAAGGAACCGGGGAGCTGTTTTTT
D gene: TRBD2
clone size: few
J gene: TRBJ2-2
V gene: TRBV24-1

CDR3 protein: CASSIRWRETANYGYTF
CDR3 DNA: TGTGCCAGCAGCATTCGATGGCGGGAAACGGCTAACTATGGCTACACCTTC
D gene: -
clone size: once
J gene: TRBJ1-2
V gene: TRBV7-3

CDR3 protein: CASTHRDRANYGYTF
CDR3 DNA: TGTGCCAGCACCCACCGGGACAGGGCTAACTATGGCTACACCTTC
D gene: TRBD1
clone size: -
J gene: TRBJ1-2
V gene: TRBV5-4

CDR3 protein: CASSEAAGAQPQHF
CDR3 DNA: TGTGCCAGCAGTGAAGCTGCGGGAGCTCAGCCCCAGCATTTT
D gene: -
clone size: -
J gene: TRBJ1-5
V gene: TRBV2

CDR3 protein: CASSPRGQGEGYTF
CDR3 DNA: TGTGCCAGCTCACCCAGAGGACAGGGGGAAGGCTACACCTTC
D gene: TRBD1
clone size: -
J gene: TRBJ1-2
V gene: TRBV18

CDR3 protein: CASGRGRGTEAFF
CDR3 DNA: TGTGCCAGCGGCAGGGGGCGGGGTACTGAAGCTTTCTTT
D gene: TRBD1
clone size: -
J gene: TRBJ1-1
V gene: TRBV2

CDR3 protein: CASSLKGRATEAFF
CDR3 DNA: TGTGCCAGCAGCTTAAAAGGGAGGGCGACTGAAGCTTTCTTT
D gene: -
clone size: -
J gene: TRBJ1-1
V gene: TRBV13

CDR3 protein: CASSRTNPSTDTQYF
CDR3 DNA: TGTGCCAGCAGCCGGACTAATCCTAGCACAGATACGCAGTATTTT
D gene: -
clone size: -
J gene: TRBJ2-3
V gene: TRBV9

CDR3 protein: CASMSADTQYF
CDR3 DNA: TGTGCCAGCATGTCCGCAGATACGCAGTATTTT
D gene: -
clone size: -
J gene: TRBJ2-3
V gene: TRBV6-5

CDR3 protein: CAWTWTSSSYEQYF
CDR3 DNA: TGTGCCTGGACGTGGACTTCCAGCTCCTACGAGCAGTACTTC
D gene: -
clone size: -
J gene: TRBJ2-7
V gene: TRBV30

CDR3 protein: CASSQDTGHENGYTF
CDR3 DNA: TGTGCCAGCAGCCAAGACACAGGGCACGAGAATGGCTACACCTTC
D gene: -
clone size: -
J gene: TRBJ1-2
V gene: TRBV4-2

CDR3 protein: CASSLVLTDEKLFF
CDR3 DNA: TGTGCCAGCAGCTTAGTTCTTACAGACGAAAAACTGTTTTTT
D gene: -
clone size: -
J gene: TRBJ1-4
V gene: TRBV11-2

CDR3 protein: CSVEGPGQGRNEQYF
CDR3 DNA: TGCAGCGTTGAAGGGCCCGGACAGGGACGAAACGAGCAGTACTTC
D gene: TRBD1
clone size: -
J gene: TRBJ2-7
V gene: TRBV29-1

CDR3 protein: CASSLYAAGVGTGELFF
CDR3 DNA: TGTGCCAGCAGCTTATATGCGGCAGGGGTGGGCACCGGGGAGCTGTTTTTT
D gene: -
clone size: -
J gene: TRBJ2-2
V gene: TRBV11-3

CDR3 protein: CASTRGVLETQYF
CDR3 DNA: TGTGCCAGCACCCGGGGTGTACTAGAGACCCAGTACTTC
D gene: -
clone size: -
J gene: TRBJ2-5
V gene: TRBV7-2

CDR3 protein: CASSQGQGRRTGELFF
CDR3 DNA: TGTGCCAGCAGCCAAGGACAGGGGCGACGCACCGGGGAGCTGTTTTTT
D gene: TRBD1
clone size: once
J gene: TRBJ2-2
V gene: TRBV14

CDR3 protein: CASSLVAGHNTDTQYF
CDR3 DNA: TGTGCCAGCAGCTTAGTAGCGGGCCATAACACAGATACGCAGTATTTT
D gene: TRBD2
clone size: -
J gene: TRBJ2-3
V gene: TRBV7-8

CDR3 protein: CASSQPSGSSYNEQFF
CDR3 DNA: TGTGCCAGCAGCCAACCTAGCGGGAGCTCCTACAATGAGCAGTTCTTC
D gene: TRBD2
clone size: -
J gene: TRBJ2-1
V gene: TRBV7-2

CDR3 protein: CASSLGLLGETQYF
CDR3 DNA: TGTGCCAGCAGCTTGGGGCTTTTGGGGGAGACCCAGTACTTC
D gene: -
clone size: -
J gene: TRBJ2-5
V gene: TRBV7-9

CDR3 protein: CASSLSGGNGNTIYF
CDR3 DNA: TGCGCCAGCAGCTTGAGCGGGGGGAATGGAAACACCATATATTTT
D gene: -
clone size: -
J gene: TRBJ1-3
V gene: TRBV5-1

CDR3 protein: CASSLYSGAGELFF
CDR3 DNA: TGTGCCAGCAGTTTATATTCCGGGGCCGGGGAGCTGTTTTTT
D gene: -
clone size: -
J gene: TRBJ2-2
V gene: TRBV27

CDR3 protein: CASSFLSEQYF
CDR3 DNA: TGTGCCAGCAGTTTTCTTTCCGAGCAGTACTTC
D gene: -
clone size: -
J gene: TRBJ2-7
V gene: TRBV6-2/TRBV6-3

CDR3 protein: CASSTTNAGSSTDTQYF
CDR3 DNA: TGTGCCAGTAGTACCACCAATGCGGGTTCTAGCACAGATACGCAGTATTTT
D gene: -
clone size: -
J gene: TRBJ2-3
V gene: TRBV19

CDR3 protein: CAISDRAGNYGYTF
CDR3 DNA: TGTGCCATCAGTGACAGGGCGGGGAACTATGGCTACACCTTC
D gene: -
clone size: -
J gene: TRBJ1-2
V gene: TRBV10-3

CDR3 protein: CSVEIASLNTEAFF
CDR3 DNA: TGCAGCGTTGAAATAGCATCCTTGAACACTGAAGCTTTCTTT
D gene: -
clone size: -
J gene: TRBJ1-1
V gene: TRBV29-1

CDR3 protein: CASSESGTGAYEQYF
CDR3 DNA: TGTGCCAGCAGCGAATCCGGGACAGGGGCCTACGAGCAGTACTTC
D gene: TRBD1
clone size: -
J gene: TRBJ2-7
V gene: TRBV7-3

CDR3 protein: CASSLVSGTSYNEQFF
CDR3 DNA: TGTGCCAGCAGCTTGGTTAGCGGGACGTCCTACAATGAGCAGTTCTTC
D gene: TRBD2
clone size: few
J gene: TRBJ2-1
V gene: TRBV7-9

CDR3 protein: CASSLGQGRTEAFF
CDR3 DNA: TGTGCCAGCAGCCTCGGACAGGGCCGCACTGAAGCTTTCTTT
D gene: TRBD1
clone size: few
J gene: TRBJ1-1
V gene: TRBV5-8

CDR3 protein: CASSLLARSAGELFF
CDR3 DNA: TGTGCCAGTAGTTTACTAGCGAGGTCGGCCGGGGAGCTGTTTTTT
D gene: TRBD2
clone size: -
J gene: TRBJ2-2
V gene: TRBV19

CDR3 protein: CASSGPGDIQYF
CDR3 DNA: TGTGCCAGCAGCGGCCCAGGGGATATTCAGTACTTC
D gene: -
clone size: -
J gene: TRBJ2-4
V gene: TRBV11-2

CDR3 protein: CASSVVASTDTQYF
CDR3 DNA: TGTGCCAGCAGCGTAGTAGCCAGCACAGATACGCAGTATTTT
D gene: -
clone size: -
J gene: TRBJ2-3
V gene: TRBV9

CDR3 protein: CASSPRTSGLYNEQFF
CDR3 DNA: TGTGCCAGCAGCCCCCGCACTAGCGGCCTTTACAATGAGCAGTTCTTC
D gene: TRBD2
clone size: -
J gene: TRBJ2-1
V gene: TRBV9

CDR3 protein: CASRREGTGELFF
CDR3 DNA: TGTGCCAGCAGGCGGGAGGGCACCGGGGAGCTGTTTTTT
D gene: TRBD2
clone size: -
J gene: TRBJ2-2
V gene: TRBV2

CDR3 protein: CASSIGTSRRNEQFF
CDR3 DNA: TGTGCCAGTAGTATAGGGACTAGTCGGCGCAATGAGCAGTTCTTC
D gene: TRBD2
clone size: -
J gene: TRBJ2-1
V gene: TRBV19

CDR3 protein: CASSRTSGLEQYF
CDR3 DNA: TGTGCCAGCAGTAGGACTAGCGGTCTGGAGCAGTACTTC
D gene: TRBD2
clone size: -
J gene: TRBJ2-7
V gene: TRBV6-6

CDR3 protein: CASSGQGQGINNEQFF
CDR3 DNA: TGTGCCAGCAGCGGACAGGGACAGGGGATCAACAATGAGCAGTTCTTC
D gene: TRBD1
clone size: -
J gene: TRBJ2-1
V gene: TRBV7-3

CDR3 protein: CASSSDSKGNQPQHF
CDR3 DNA: TGTGCCAGCAGCTCGGACAGTAAAGGCAATCAGCCCCAGCATTTT
D gene: -
clone size: -
J gene: TRBJ1-5
V gene: TRBV6-2/TRBV6-3

CDR3 protein: CASSRLSGQGSSYEQYF
CDR3 DNA: TGTGCCAGCAGTCGACTATCTGGACAGGGCAGCTCCTACGAGCAGTACTTC
D gene: TRBD1
clone size: few
J gene: TRBJ2-7
V gene: TRBV6-6

CDR3 protein: CASSIDLGGNEQYF
CDR3 DNA: TGTGCCAGTAGTATAGATCTCGGAGGGAACGAGCAGTACTTC
D gene: -
clone size: once
J gene: TRBJ2-7
V gene: TRBV19

CDR3 protein: CASSIRGASGIGAFF
CDR3 DNA: TGTGCCAGTAGTATTCGCGGGGCGTCAGGAATAGGAGCTTTCTTT
D gene: -
clone size: -
J gene: TRBJ1-1
V gene: TRBV19

CDR3 protein: CASSLLMLAGFIHNEQFF
CDR3 DNA: TGTGCCAGTAGTCTTCTTATGCTAGCGGGATTTATCCACAATGAGCAGTTCTTC
D gene: TRBD2
clone size: -
J gene: TRBJ2-1
V gene: TRBV19

CDR3 protein: CASSYSTGAEQYF
CDR3 DNA: TGTGCCAGCAGTTACTCGACAGGGGCTGAGCAGTACTTC
D gene: TRBD1
clone size: once
J gene: TRBJ2-7
V gene: TRBV6-5

CDR3 protein: CSVAWAENQPQHF
CDR3 DNA: TGCAGCGTTGCATGGGCCGAGAATCAGCCCCAGCATTTT
D gene: -
clone size: -
J gene: TRBJ1-5
V gene: TRBV29-1

CDR3 protein: CASSLGASPGELFF
CDR3 DNA: TGTGCCAGCAGCTTAGGGGCATCTCCCGGGGAGCTGTTTTTT
D gene: -
clone size: -
J gene: TRBJ2-2
V gene: TRBV11-3

CDR3 protein: CASSSAGVSYEQYF
CDR3 DNA: TGTGCCAGCAGCTCCGCGGGAGTTTCCTACGAGCAGTACTTC
D gene: TRBD2
clone size: once
J gene: TRBJ2-7
V gene: TRBV7-2

CDR3 protein: CASREVDYGYTF
CDR3 DNA: TGTGCCAGCAGGGAGGTGGACTATGGCTACACCTTC
D gene: -
clone size: few
J gene: TRBJ1-2
V gene: TRBV2

CDR3 protein: CASSFIAYEQYF
CDR3 DNA: TGTGCCAGCAGTTTTATAGCCTACGAGCAGTACTTC
D gene: -
clone size: -
J gene: TRBJ2-7
V gene: TRBV12-3/TRBV12-4